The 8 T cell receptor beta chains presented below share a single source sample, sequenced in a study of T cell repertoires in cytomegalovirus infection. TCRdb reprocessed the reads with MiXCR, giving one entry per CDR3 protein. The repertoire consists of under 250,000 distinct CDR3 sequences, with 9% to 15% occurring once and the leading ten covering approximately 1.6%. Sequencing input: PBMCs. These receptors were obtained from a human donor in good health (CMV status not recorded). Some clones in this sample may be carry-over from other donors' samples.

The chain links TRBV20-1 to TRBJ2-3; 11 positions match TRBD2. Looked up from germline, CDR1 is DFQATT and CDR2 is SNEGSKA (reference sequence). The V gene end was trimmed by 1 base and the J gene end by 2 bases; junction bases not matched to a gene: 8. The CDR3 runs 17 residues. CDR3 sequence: CSARARTSGLTTDTQYF. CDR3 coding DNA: TGCAGTGCTAGAGCTCGGACTAGCGGGTTGACCACAGATACGCAGTATTTT.

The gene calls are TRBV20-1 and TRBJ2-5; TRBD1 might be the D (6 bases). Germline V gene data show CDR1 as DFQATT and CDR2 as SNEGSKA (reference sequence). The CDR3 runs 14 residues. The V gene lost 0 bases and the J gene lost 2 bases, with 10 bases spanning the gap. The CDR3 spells CSARDQGLQETQYF. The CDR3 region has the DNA TGCAGTGCTAGAGATCAGGGGCTGCAAGAGACCCAGTACTTC.

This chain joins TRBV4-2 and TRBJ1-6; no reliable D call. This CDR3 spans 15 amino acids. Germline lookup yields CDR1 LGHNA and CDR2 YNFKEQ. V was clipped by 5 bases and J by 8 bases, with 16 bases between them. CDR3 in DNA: TGTGCCAGCAGCAGGCGAGCAGGTGTGGATTCACCCCTCCACTTT. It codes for CASSRRAGVDSPLHF.

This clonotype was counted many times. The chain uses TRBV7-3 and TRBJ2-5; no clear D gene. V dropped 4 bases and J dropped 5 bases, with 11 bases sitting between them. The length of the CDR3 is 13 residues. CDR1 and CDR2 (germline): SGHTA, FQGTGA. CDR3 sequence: CASSSTLGETQYF. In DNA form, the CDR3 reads TGTGCCAGCAGCTCGACTCTAGGGGAGACCCAGTACTTC. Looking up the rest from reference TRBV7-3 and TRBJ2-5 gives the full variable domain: GAGVSQTPSNKVTEKGKYVELRCDPISGHTALYWYRQSLGQGPEFLIYFQGTGAADDSGLPNDRFFAVRPEGSVSTLKIQRTERGDSAVYLCASSSTLGETQYFGPGTRLLVL.

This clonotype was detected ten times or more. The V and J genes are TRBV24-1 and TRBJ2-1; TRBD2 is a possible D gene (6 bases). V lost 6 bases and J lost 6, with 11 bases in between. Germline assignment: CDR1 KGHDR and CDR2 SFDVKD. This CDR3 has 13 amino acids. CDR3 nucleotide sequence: TGTGCCACCAGTCGTCCCGGGAGCAATGAGCAGTTCTTC. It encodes CATSRPGSNEQFF.

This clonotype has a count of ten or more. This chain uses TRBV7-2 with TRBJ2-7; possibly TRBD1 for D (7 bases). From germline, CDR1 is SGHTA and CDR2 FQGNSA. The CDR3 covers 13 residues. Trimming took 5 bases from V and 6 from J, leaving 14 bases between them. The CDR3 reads CASSINRGGEQYF. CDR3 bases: TGTGCCAGCAGCATCAACAGGGGAGGCGAGCAGTACTTC.

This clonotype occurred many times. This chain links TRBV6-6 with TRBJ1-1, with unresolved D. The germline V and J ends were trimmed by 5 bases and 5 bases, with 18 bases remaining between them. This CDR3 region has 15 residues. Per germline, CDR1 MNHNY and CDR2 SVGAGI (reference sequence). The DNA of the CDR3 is TGTGCCAGCAGTCACTACCGGGCCTCGGGTACTGAAGCTTTCTTT. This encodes CASSHYRASGTEAFF.

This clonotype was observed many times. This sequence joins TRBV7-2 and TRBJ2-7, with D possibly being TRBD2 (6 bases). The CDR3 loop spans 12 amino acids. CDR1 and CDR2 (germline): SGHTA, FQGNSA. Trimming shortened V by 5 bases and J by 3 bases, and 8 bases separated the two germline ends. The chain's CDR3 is CASSQTSYEQYF. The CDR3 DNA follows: TGTGCCAGCAGCCAGACTAGCTACGAGCAGTACTTC.